These 29 T cell receptor beta chains came from one sample sequenced in a study of blood T cell repertoires in COVID-19. Produced via immunoSEQ multiplex PCR; TCRdb's table is partial and in-frame only. Here the sample spans about 160,000 clones, around 78% being singletons. The material sequenced was PBMCs or T cells enriched from blood (not recorded which). The receptor source for this set is a woman in her forties or fifties who had recovered from COVID-19.

V usage is TRBV19 and J usage is TRBJ1-1, with D possibly matching TRBD1 (6 bases). The germline V gene encodes CDR1 LNHDA and CDR2 SQIVND (reference sequence). V lost 5 bases and J lost 7, with 17 bases in between. CDR3 size: 14 residues. In DNA, the CDR3 is TGTGCCAGTAGTCCGCAACAGGGTGGGAGTGAAGCTTTCTTT. It yields the protein CASSPQQGGSEAFF.

The CDR3 DNA reads as TGTGCCAGCAGTTACGGAGTGTCAAACTATGGCTACACCTTC. It is translated as CASSYGVSNYGYTF. The chain is built from TRBV6-5 and TRBJ1-2, with D hard to call. Germline loops: CDR1 MNHEY, CDR2 SVGAGI. This CDR3 has 14 residues. The germline V and J ends were trimmed by 2 bases and 2 bases, with 9 bases remaining between them.

The CDR3 DNA reads TGTGCCAGCAGTTTACCCGCTCGGGGGGGGAGGGAGACCCAGTACTTC. It encodes CASSLPARGGRETQYF. The J gene is TRBJ2-5, the V gene TRBV28; 8 bases align to TRBD2. Germline V gives CDR1 MDHEN, CDR2 SYDVKM. This CDR3 is 16 amino acids long. The V gene end was trimmed by 2 bases and the J gene end by 5 bases; junction bases not matched to a gene: 10.

The V call is TRBV7-9, the J call TRBJ1-2; no firm D call. Trimming removed 1 base at V and 0 bases at J, with 12 bases between. Germline V lookup: CDR1 SEHNR, CDR2 FQNEAQ (reference sequence). This CDR3 spans 16 amino acids. CDR3 region: CASSLGPRGTNYGYTF. Written as DNA, the CDR3 is TGTGCCAGCAGCTTAGGCCCAAGAGGGACTAACTATGGCTACACCTTC.

The chain is built from TRBV11-2 and TRBJ2-3; D is unclear. V was cut by 5 bases and J by 3 bases, with 9 bases left in between. In germline, CDR1 is SGHAT, CDR2 FQNNGV. This CDR3 comprises 13 residues. CDR3 nucleotides: TGTGCCAGCAGCCCCTCGGTAACAGATACGCAGTATTTT. This codes for CASSPSVTDTQYF.

The chain has TRBV11-2 and TRBJ1-5; 9 bases are a match to TRBD1. Germline CDR1 is SGHAT and CDR2 is FQNNGV. CDR3 length equals 15 residues. V lost 4 bases to trimming and J lost 4 bases; unmatched junction nucleotides: 5. This chain's CDR3 is CASSSTTGGNQPQHF. The CDR3, as DNA: TGTGCCAGCAGCTCAACGACAGGGGGGAATCAGCCCCAGCATTTT.

The chain recombines TRBV6-1 with TRBJ1-2; D is uncertain. CDR3 length: 16 residues. Germline loops: CDR1 MNHNS, CDR2 SASEGT. The V gene lost 4 bases and the J gene lost 0 bases, with 15 bases spanning the gap. CDR3 sequence: CASSGPQLGTNYGYTF. In nucleotides, the CDR3 is TGTGCCAGCAGTGGGCCACAACTGGGCACTAACTATGGCTACACCTTC.

This clone was recorded a few times. This chain uses TRBV2 with TRBJ2-5; 8 bases fit TRBD1. From germline, CDR1 is SNHLY and CDR2 FYNNEI. This CDR3 spans 12 amino acids. V shed 7 bases and J 4 bases; nucleotides not matched to a gene: 2. For the CDR3, the DNA is TGTGCCAGCACCGGGACAGGAGAGACCCAGTACTTC. It specifies CASTGTGETQYF.

The rearrangement uses TRBV6-5 and TRBJ2-5; TRBD2 aligns across 7 bases. V shed 6 bases, J shed 7 bases, and the junction held 14 bases outside the gene matches. Germline V gene lookup returns CDR1 MNHEY and CDR2 SVGAGI. The CDR3 is 15 amino acids. The CDR3 region has the DNA TGTGCCAGCAGGCTCGAGGAAGCGGGGTTAAGGACCCAGTACTTC. Protein product: CASRLEEAGLRTQYF.

The chain recombines TRBV19 with TRBJ1-3; D may be TRBD1 (6 bases). Germline CDR1 LNHDA, CDR2 SQIVND (reference sequence). Trimming left V 6 bases short and J 8 bases short, with 11 bases between. The CDR3 length is 12 residues. This chain's CDR3 is CASRQQGDTIYF. CDR3 sequence (DNA): TGTGCCAGTAGGCAACAGGGTGACACCATATATTTT.

The chain carries TRBV30 and TRBJ1-2; D gene unclear. The germline CDR1 and CDR2 sequences are GTSNPN and SVGIG (reference sequence). The V end was cut by 0 bases, the J end by 6 bases, with 14 bases between. This CDR3 contains 14 residues. The CDR3 loop is CAWSVAPKTDGYTF. CDR3 in DNA: TGTGCCTGGAGTGTAGCTCCGAAAACGGATGGCTACACCTTC.

The chain links TRBV18 to TRBJ1-1; D unclear. The CDR3 extends over 16 amino acids. Germline CDR1 KGHSH, CDR2 LQKENI. V gave up 3 bases and J gave up 3 bases, with 17 bases separating them. CDR3 sequence reads: CASSPEEAGFYTEAFF. In DNA form, the CDR3 reads TGTGCCAGCTCACCCGAGGAGGCAGGATTCTACACTGAAGCTTTCTTT.

The rearrangement links TRBV5-4 to TRBJ2-5; 13 bases align to TRBD2. From germline, CDR1 is SGHNT and CDR2 YYREEE (reference sequence). This CDR3 is built from 15 residues. With 4 bases clipped from V and 5 bases from J, the junction kept 5 bases outside the gene matches. The chain's CDR3 is CASSPGLAGRETQYF. The CDR3 DNA reads as TGTGCCAGCAGCCCGGGACTAGCGGGGCGGGAGACCCAGTACTTC.

This clone appeared once. The chain recombines TRBV7-3 with TRBJ2-1; 7 bases are shared with TRBD2. The trim removed 1 base at V and 5 bases at J, leaving 8 bases unmatched. The CDR3 length is 16 residues. Germline V gives CDR1 SGHTA, CDR2 FQGTGA. CDR3 nucleotide sequence: TGTGCCAGCAGCTTAAAGCCGGCCCTAGCGGACAATGAGCAGTTCTTC. This codes for CASSLKPALADNEQFF.

The J gene is TRBJ2-7, the V gene TRBV7-2; 7 nucleotides match TRBD1. The CDR3 runs to 14 residues. Germline-derived CDR1 and CDR2 are SGHTA and FQGNSA. Trimming took 2 bases from V and 3 from J; bases not matched to a gene: 4. As DNA, the CDR3 is TGTGCCAGCAGCTTAAACAGGGGCGGCTACGAGCAGTACGTC. As protein: CASSLNRGGYEQYV.

The V gene is TRBV4-1, the J gene TRBJ1-1; the match to TRBD1 covers 7 bases. CDR1 is MGHRA, CDR2 YSYEKL, per germline. J lost 0 bases, V lost 4 bases, and 5 bases had no gene match. The CDR3 spans 15 residues. In nucleotides, the CDR3 is TGCGCCAGCAGCCTCGGGACAGACATGAACACTGAAGCTTTCTTT. Encoded protein: CASSLGTDMNTEAFF.

This clone was counted between two and nine times. The chain carries TRBV12-3 or TRBV12-4 and TRBJ1-4; D remains ambiguous. Trimming left V 3 bases short and J 7 bases short, with 3 bases between. This CDR3 region has 11 residues. This CDR3 is CASSFREKLFF. DNA for the CDR3: TGTGCCAGCAGTTTTCGTGAAAAACTGTTTTTT.

The V and J genes are TRBV7-2 and TRBJ2-2, with D perhaps matching TRBD2 (7 bases). There are 16 residues in the CDR3. Germline loops: CDR1 SGHTA, CDR2 FQGNSA. V dropped 5 bases and J dropped 4 bases, with 17 bases sitting between them. The CDR3 DNA reads TGTGCCAGCAGCCCAAGAGGCCGGGGGGCCACCGGGGAGCTGTTTTTT. Translating it yields CASSPRGRGATGELFF.

This chain links TRBV30 with TRBJ1-2; 8 nucleotides agree with TRBD1. The CDR3 has 16 amino acids. Germline CDR1 reads GTSNPN; CDR2 reads SVGIG (reference sequence). The V and J ends lost 0 bases and 6 bases, in that order; junction bases with no gene match: 12. The CDR3 region has the DNA TGTGCCTGGAGTGTAGGTGACAGGGGCCGATCGGATGGCTACACCTTC. It codes for CAWSVGDRGRSDGYTF.

The chain joins TRBV30 to TRBJ2-1, with TRBD2 matching 9 bases. Trimming took 7 bases from V and 4 from J; bases not matched to a gene: 8. Germline V lookup: CDR1 GTSNPN, CDR2 SVGIG (reference sequence). This CDR3 region has 14 residues. CDR3 region: CALFSGGGYNEQFF. For the CDR3, the DNA is TGTGCCTTATTTAGCGGGGGCGGATACAATGAGCAGTTCTTC.

This sequence joins TRBV28 and TRBJ1-3, with D hard to call. This CDR3 comprises 12 residues. V shed 8 bases and J shed 0 bases, with 5 bases lying between them. Germline lookup yields CDR1 MDHEN and CDR2 SYDVKM. The CDR3 is CASLGSGNTIYF. CDR3 bases: TGTGCCAGCCTAGGCTCTGGAAACACCATATATTTT. Full variable domain (missing parts from reference TRBV28 and TRBJ1-3): DVKVTQSSRYLVKRTGEKVFLECVQDMDHENMFWYRQDPGLGLRLIYFSYDVKMKEKGDIPEGYSVSREKKERFSLILESASTNQTSMYLCASLGSGNTIYFGEGSWLTVV.

The V call is TRBV5-1, the J call TRBJ2-1; D is unresolved. The CDR3 consists of 14 residues. Trimming cost V 0 bases and J 8 bases, with 12 bases left between them. Germline CDR1 reads SGHRS; CDR2 reads YFSETQ. CDR3 DNA sequence: TGCGCCAGCAGCTTGGCAACCTCTGGGCATGAGCAGTTCTTC. It encodes CASSLATSGHEQFF.

This chain uses TRBV14 with TRBJ1-2; tentative D call: TRBD1 (5 bases). The CDR3 contains 18 residues. Trimming cost V 5 bases and J 6 bases, with 28 bases left between them. The V gene's germline CDR1 is SGHDN and CDR2 FVKESK. CDR3 coding DNA: TGTGCCAGCAGCGGAAGCCAGGGAAGGAACCCCCTATGGAATGGCTACACCTTC. The encoded protein is CASSGSQGRNPLWNGYTF.

This chain uses TRBV2 with TRBJ1-5, with D possibly matching TRBD1 (5 bases). Per the germline V gene, CDR1 is SNHLY and CDR2 is FYNNEI. The CDR3 runs 15 residues. The V end was cut by 1 base, the J end by 6 bases, with 13 bases between. CDR3: CASSEGGGEGQPQHF. DNA for the CDR3: TGTGCCAGCAGTGAAGGGGGAGGGGAGGGTCAGCCCCAGCATTTT.

This chain links TRBV28 with TRBJ2-5, with D possibly TRBD1 on 5 matching bases. The CDR3 has 13 residues. V lost 5 bases to trimming and J lost 4 bases, with 11 bases between them. Germline V gives CDR1 MDHEN, CDR2 SYDVKM. The CDR3 is CASSGAGRETQYF. CDR3 sequence (DNA): TGTGCCAGCAGTGGGGCAGGAAGAGAGACCCAGTACTTC. Variable domain in full (rest from reference TRBV28 and TRBJ2-5): DVKVTQSSRYLVKRTGEKVFLECVQDMDHENMFWYRQDPGLGLRLIYFSYDVKMKEKGDIPEGYSVSREKKERFSLILESASTNQTSMYLCASSGAGRETQYFGPGTRLLVL.

V usage is TRBV6-5 and J usage is TRBJ1-6; maybe TRBD1 (5 bases). V was trimmed by 0 bases and J by 8 bases, leaving 8 bases between them. CDR1 is MNHEY, CDR2 SVGAGI, per germline. This CDR3 region has 14 residues. Written as DNA, the CDR3 is TGTGCCAGCAGTTACTCAACGGGGGATTCACCCCTCCACTTT. Translation: CASSYSTGDSPLHF.

This clone was recorded once. The rearrangement joins TRBV5-5 to TRBJ1-2; 7 positions match TRBD1. The CDR3 spans 16 residues. V shed 4 bases, J shed 1 base, and the junction held 10 bases outside the gene matches. CDR1 SGHKS and CDR2 YYEKEE come from the germline V gene (reference sequence). CDR3 amino acids: CASSQKTGRDNYGYTF. The CDR3 bases are TGTGCCAGCAGCCAAAAGACAGGGCGAGATAACTATGGCTACACCTTC. Supplemented by reference TRBV5-5 and TRBJ1-2, the full variable domain reads DAGVTQSPTHLIKTRGQQVTLRCSPISGHKSVSWYQQVLGQGPQFIFQYYEKEERGRGNFPDRFSARQFPNYSSELNVNALLLGDSALYLCASSQKTGRDNYGYTFGSGTRLTVV.

The V and J genes are TRBV19 and TRBJ1-2; no firm D call. CDR1 is LNHDA, CDR2 SQIVND, per germline (reference sequence). V shed 1 base and J shed 0 bases, with 6 bases lying between them. This CDR3 has 14 residues. Here the CDR3 DNA reads TGTGCCAGTAGTATAGTAGCCGCTAACTATGGCTACACCTTC. This gives the protein CASSIVAANYGYTF.

The rearrangement uses TRBV10-2 and TRBJ1-6; TRBD1 matches at 8 bases. Looked up from germline, CDR1 is WSHSY and CDR2 is SAAADI. J was trimmed by 1 base and V by 2 bases; bases with no gene match: 4. The length of the CDR3 is 17 residues. The CDR3 loop is CASSEPQGASYNSPLHF. CDR3 sequence (DNA): TGCGCCAGCAGTGAGCCCCAGGGGGCGTCCTATAATTCACCCCTCCACTTT.